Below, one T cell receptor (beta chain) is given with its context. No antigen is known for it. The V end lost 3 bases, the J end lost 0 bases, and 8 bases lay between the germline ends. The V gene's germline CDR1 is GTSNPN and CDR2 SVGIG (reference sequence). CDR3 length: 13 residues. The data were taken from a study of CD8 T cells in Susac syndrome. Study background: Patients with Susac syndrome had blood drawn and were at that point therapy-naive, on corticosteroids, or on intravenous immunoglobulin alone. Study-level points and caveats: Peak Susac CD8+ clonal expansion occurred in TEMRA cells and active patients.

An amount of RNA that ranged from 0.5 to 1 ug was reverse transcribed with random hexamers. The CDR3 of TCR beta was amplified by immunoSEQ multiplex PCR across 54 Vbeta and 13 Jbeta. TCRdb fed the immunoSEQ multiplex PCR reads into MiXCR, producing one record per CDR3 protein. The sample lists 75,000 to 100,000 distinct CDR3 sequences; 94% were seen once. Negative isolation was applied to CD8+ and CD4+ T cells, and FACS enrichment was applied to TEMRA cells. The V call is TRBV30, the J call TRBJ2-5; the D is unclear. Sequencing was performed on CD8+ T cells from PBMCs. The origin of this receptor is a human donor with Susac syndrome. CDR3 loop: CAWSSGNQETQYF. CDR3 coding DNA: TGTGCCTGGAGCAGTGGTAACCAAGAGACCCAGTACTTC. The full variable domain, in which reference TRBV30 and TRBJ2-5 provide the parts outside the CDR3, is SQTIHQWPATLVQPVGSPLSLECTVEGTSNPNLYWYRQAAGRGLQLLFYSVGIGQISSEVPQNLSASRPQDRQFILSSKKLLLSDSGFYLCAWSSGNQETQYFGPGTRLLVL.